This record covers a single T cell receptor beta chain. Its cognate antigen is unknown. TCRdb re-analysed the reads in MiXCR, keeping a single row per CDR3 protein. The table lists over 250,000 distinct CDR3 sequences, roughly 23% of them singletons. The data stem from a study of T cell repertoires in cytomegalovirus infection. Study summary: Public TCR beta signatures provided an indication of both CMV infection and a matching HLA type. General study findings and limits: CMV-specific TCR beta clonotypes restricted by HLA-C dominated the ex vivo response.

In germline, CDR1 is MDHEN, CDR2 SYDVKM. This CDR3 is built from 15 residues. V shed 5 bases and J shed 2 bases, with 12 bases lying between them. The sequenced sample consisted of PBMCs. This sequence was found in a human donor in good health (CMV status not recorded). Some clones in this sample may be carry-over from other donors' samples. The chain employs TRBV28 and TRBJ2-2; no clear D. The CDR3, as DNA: TGTGCCAGCAGTACTTTCAGGAGAAACACCGGGGAGCTGTTTTTT. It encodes CASSTFRRNTGELFF.